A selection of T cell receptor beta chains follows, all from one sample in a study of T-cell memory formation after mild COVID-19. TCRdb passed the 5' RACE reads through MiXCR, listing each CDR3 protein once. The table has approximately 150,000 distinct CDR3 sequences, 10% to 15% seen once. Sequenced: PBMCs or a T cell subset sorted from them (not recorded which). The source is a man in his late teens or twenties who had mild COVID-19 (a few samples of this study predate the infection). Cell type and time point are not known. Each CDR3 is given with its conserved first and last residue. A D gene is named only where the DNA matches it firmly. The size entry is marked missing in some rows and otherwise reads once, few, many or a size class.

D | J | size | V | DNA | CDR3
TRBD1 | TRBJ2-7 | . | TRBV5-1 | TGCGCCAGCAGTTCCGGACAGGGGTTCTACGAGCAGTACTTC | CASSSGQGFYEQYF
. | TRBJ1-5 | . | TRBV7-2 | TGTGCCAGCAGCTTAGAAAGAGTCAGCCCCCAGCATTTT | CASSLERVSPQHF
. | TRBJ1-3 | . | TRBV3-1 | TGTGCCAGCAGCCCCCCCTACTCTGGAAACACCATATATTTT | CASSPPYSGNTIYF
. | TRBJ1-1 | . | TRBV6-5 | TGTGCCAGCAGTTACCACAGTTCCATGAACACTGAAGCTTTCTTT | CASSYHSSMNTEAFF
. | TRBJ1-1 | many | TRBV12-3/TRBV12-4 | TGTGCCAGCAGGGTCCTGGTTACCATTGAGGGAAATGAAGCTTTCTTT | CASRVLVTIEGNEAFF
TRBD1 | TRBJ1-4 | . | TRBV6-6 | TGTGCCAGCAGCCGGGACAGAGGAGAGAATGAAAAACTGTTTTTT | CASSRDRGENEKLFF
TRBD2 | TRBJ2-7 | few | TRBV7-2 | TGTGCCAGCAGCCCACTACTAGCGGGGGGCGGATCGTACTTC | CASSPLLAGGGSYF
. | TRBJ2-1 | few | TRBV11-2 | TGTGCCAGCGGGGTGGACAATGAGCAGTTCTTC | CASGVDNEQFF
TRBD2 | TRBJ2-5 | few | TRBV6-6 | TGTGCCAGCAGTACCACGAGGGCGGGGGGCCAGGAGACCCAGTACTTC | CASSTTRAGGQETQYF
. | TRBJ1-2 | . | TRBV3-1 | TGTGCCAGCAGCCACGGTCTGTCCTCTCCTGGCTACACCTTC | CASSHGLSSPGYTF
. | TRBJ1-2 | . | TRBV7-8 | TGTGCCAGCAGCTTAGGAGGCCCCGTGGACTATGGCTACACCTTC | CASSLGGPVDYGYTF
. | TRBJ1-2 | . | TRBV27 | TGTGCCAGCAGGAGGGAGGGAAACTATGGCTACACCTTC | CASRREGNYGYTF
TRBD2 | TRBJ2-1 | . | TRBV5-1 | TGCGCCAGCAGCTTCCTAGCGGGGGGGAATGAGCAGTTCTTC | CASSFLAGGNEQFF
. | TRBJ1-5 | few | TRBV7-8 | TGTGCCAGCAGCATCCCGGGATACCTCGTTCGCAATCAGCCCCAGCATTTT | CASSIPGYLVRNQPQHF
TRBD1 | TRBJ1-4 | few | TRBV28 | TGTGCCAGCAGTTTATTCGGACAGGGCCATAATGAAAAACTGTTTTTT | CASSLFGQGHNEKLFF
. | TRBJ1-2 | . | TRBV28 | TGTGCCGCCAGGGCAGGGGACTATGGCTACACCTTC | CAARAGDYGYTF
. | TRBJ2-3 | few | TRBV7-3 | TGTGCCAGCAGCTCCGGATACTTATCCGATACGCAGTATTTT | CASSSGYLSDTQYF
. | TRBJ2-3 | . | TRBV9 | TGTGCCAGCAGCGTAGGCGGGGCAAACCGGGCAGATACGCAGTATTTT | CASSVGGANRADTQYF
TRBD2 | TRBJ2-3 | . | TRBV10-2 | TGCGCCAGCAGGGGAGGGAGGAGCACAGATACGCAGTATTTT | CASRGGRSTDTQYF
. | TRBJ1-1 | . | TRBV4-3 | TGCGCCAGCAGCCAAGATACATGGGAGACTGAAGCTTTCTTT | CASSQDTWETEAFF
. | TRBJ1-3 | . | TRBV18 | TGTGCCAGCTCTCGACTGACTTCTGGAAACACCATATATTTT | CASSRLTSGNTIYF
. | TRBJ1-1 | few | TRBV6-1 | TGTGCCAGCAGGGAACAGAAGAACACTGAAGCTTTCTTT | CASREQKNTEAFF
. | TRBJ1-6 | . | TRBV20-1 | TGCAGTGCTAGAGTTTACGGAGGTTCACCCCTCCACTTT | CSARVYGGSPLHF
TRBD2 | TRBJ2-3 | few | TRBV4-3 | TGCGCCAGCAGCCAGTCGGGGGGGCGAGCAGATACGCAGTATTTT | CASSQSGGRADTQYF
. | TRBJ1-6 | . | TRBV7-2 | TGTGCCAGCAGCTTATCGACCACCGTCACCCTCCACTTT | CASSLSTTVTLHF
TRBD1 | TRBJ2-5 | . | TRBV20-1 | TGCAGTGCCGCTCCCGACAGGGCGGAGACCCAGTACTTC | CSAAPDRAETQYF
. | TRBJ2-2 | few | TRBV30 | TGTGCCTGGAGTGAAACCGGGGAGCTGTTTTTT | CAWSETGELFF
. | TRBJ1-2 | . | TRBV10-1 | TGCGCCAGCAGTGAGAACGGGAACTATGGCTACACCTTC | CASSENGNYGYTF
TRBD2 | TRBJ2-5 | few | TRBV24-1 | TGTGCCACCAGTGTAGCGGGGGCCCAAGAGACCCAGTACTTC | CATSVAGAQETQYF
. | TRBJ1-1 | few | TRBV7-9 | TGTGCCAGCAGCTTAGTTGCAGGGAGCACTGAAGCTTTCTTT | CASSLVAGSTEAFF
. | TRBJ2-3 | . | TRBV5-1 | TGCGCCAGCAGCGTGGGGATGGGCCCCACAGATACGCAGTATTTT | CASSVGMGPTDTQYF
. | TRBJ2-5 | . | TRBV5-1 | TGCGCCAGCAGTTTTACCCCTGGGGAGACCCAGTACTTC | CASSFTPGETQYF
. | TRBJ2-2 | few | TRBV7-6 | TGTGCCAGCAGCTTAGGGACCGTATACACCGGGGAGCTGTTTTTT | CASSLGTVYTGELFF
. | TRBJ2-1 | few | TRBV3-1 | TGTGCCAGCAGCCAAGGGATGGGGCAGTTCTTC | CASSQGMGQFF
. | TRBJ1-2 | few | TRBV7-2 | TGTGCCAGCAGCCGCGATGGGCAGAGCGGCTACACCTTC | CASSRDGQSGYTF
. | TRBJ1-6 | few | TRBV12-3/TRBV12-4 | TGTGCCAGCAGCCGCCGAGGATCACCCCTCCACTTT | CASSRRGSPLHF
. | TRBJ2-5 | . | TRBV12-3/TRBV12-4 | TGTGCCAGCGCCACAGCGAATACGCCAGAGACCCAGTACTTC | CASATANTPETQYF
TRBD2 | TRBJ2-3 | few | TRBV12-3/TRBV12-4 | TGTGCCAGCAGTTTTGTCCCGGGGGGTACGCAGTATTTT | CASSFVPGGTQYF